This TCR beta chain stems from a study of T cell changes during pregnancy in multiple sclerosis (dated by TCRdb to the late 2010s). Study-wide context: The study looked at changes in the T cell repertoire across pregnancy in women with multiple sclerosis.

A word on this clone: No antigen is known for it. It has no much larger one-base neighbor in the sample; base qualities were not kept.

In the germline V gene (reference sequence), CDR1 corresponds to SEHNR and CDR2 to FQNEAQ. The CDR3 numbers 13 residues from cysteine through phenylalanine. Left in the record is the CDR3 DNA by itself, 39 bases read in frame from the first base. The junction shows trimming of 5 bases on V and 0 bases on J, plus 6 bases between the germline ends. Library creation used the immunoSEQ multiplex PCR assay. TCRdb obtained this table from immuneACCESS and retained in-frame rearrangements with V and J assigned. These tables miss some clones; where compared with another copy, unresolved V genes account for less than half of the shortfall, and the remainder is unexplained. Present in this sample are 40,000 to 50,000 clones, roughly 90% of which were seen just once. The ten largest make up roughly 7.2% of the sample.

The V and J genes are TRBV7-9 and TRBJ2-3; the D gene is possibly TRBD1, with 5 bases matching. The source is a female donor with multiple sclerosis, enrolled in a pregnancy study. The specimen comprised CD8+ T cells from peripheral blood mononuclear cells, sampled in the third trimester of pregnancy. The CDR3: CASSDSSTDTQYF. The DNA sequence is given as TGTGCCAGCAGCGACAGTAGCACAGATACGCAGTATTTT.